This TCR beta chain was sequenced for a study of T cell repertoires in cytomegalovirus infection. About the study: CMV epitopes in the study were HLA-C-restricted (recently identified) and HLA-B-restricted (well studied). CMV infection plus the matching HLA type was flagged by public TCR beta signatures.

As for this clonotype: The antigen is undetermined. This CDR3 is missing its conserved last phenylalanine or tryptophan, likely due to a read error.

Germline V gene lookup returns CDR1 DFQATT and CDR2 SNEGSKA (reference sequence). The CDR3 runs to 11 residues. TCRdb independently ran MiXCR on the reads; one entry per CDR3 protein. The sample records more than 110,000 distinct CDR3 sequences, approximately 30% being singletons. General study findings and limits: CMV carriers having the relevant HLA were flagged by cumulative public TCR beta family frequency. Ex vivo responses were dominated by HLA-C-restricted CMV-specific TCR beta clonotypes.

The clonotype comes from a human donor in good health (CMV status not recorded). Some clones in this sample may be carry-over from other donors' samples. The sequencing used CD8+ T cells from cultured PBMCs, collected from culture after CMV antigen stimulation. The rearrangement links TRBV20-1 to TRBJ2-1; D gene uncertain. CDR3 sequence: CSAKVVNGQFS. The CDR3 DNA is TGCAGTGCTAAGGTCGTGAATGGGCAGTTCTCC.